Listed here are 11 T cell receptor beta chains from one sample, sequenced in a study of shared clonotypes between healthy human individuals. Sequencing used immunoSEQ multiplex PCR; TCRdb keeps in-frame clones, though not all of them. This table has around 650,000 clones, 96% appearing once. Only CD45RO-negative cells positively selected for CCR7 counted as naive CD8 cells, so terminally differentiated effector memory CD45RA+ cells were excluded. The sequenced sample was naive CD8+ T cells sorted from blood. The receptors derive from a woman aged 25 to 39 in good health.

CDR3 nucleotides: TGTGCCAGCAGCATCGGGGTTCTTGGCTCTGGGGCCAACGTCCTGACTTTC. It specifies CASSIGVLGSGANVLTF. The genes are TRBV28 and TRBJ2-6, with D perhaps matching TRBD2 (5 bases). The CDR3 runs to 17 residues. Germline V CDR1 and CDR2: MDHEN, SYDVKM. V dropped 6 bases and J dropped 0 bases, with 15 bases sitting between them.

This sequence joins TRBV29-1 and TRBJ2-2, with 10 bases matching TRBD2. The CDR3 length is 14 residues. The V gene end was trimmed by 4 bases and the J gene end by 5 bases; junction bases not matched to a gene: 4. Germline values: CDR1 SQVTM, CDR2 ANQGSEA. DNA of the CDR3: TGCAGCGTTGTTGAGACTAGCGGGACCGGGGAGCTGTTTTTT. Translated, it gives CSVVETSGTGELFF.

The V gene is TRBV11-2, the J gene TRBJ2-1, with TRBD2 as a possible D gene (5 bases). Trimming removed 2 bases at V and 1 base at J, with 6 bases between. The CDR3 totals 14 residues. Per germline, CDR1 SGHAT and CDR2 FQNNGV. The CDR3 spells CASSLRTSYNEQFF. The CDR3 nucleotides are TGTGCCAGCAGCTTAAGGACTTCCTACAATGAGCAGTTCTTC.

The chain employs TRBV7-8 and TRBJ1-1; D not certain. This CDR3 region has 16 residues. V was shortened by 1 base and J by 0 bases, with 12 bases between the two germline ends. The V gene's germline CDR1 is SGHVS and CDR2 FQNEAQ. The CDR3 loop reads CASSLVQRFMNTEAFF. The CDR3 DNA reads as TGTGCCAGCAGCTTAGTACAGCGATTTATGAACACTGAAGCTTTCTTT.

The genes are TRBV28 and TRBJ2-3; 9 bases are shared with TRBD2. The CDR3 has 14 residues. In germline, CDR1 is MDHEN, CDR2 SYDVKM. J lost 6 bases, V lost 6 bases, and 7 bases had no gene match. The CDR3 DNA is TGTGCCAGCAGCTTAGCGGGAGAGTCGGATACGCAGTATTTT. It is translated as CASSLAGESDTQYF.

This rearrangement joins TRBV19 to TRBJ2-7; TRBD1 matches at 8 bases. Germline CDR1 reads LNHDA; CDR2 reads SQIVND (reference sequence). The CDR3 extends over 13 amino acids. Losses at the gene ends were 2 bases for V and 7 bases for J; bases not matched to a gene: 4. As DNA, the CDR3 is TGTGCCAGTAGTATAACGACAGGGGATGAGCAGTACTTC. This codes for CASSITTGDEQYF.

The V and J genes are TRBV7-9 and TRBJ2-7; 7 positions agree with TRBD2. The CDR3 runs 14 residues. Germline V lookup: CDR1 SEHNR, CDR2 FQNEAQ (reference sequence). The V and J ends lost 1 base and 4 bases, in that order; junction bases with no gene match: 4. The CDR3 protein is CASSLDTSDYEQYF. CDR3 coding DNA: TGTGCCAGCAGCTTAGATACTAGCGATTACGAGCAGTACTTC. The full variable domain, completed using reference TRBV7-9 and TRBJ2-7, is DTGVSQNPRHKITKRGQNVTFRCDPISEHNRLYWYRQTLGQGPEFLTYFQNEAQLEKSRLLSDRFSAERPKGSFSTLEIQRTEQGDSAMYLCASSLDTSDYEQYFGPGTRLTVT.

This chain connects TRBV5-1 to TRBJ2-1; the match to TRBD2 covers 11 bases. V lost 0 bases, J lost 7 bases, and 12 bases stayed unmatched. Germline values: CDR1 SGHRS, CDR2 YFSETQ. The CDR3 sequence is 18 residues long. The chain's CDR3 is CASSLGRLAGGIWNEQFF. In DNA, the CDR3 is TGCGCCAGCAGCTTGGGCAGGCTAGCGGGAGGTATATGGAATGAGCAGTTCTTC. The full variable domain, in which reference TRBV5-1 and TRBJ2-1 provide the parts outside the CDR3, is KAGVTQTPRYLIKTRGQQVTLSCSPISGHRSVSWYQQTPGQGLQFLFEYFSETQRNKGNFPGRFSGRQFSNSRSEMNVSTLELGDSALYLCASSLGRLAGGIWNEQFFGPGTRLTVL.

This CDR3 is CASSLFGLAEGGYNEQFF. For the CDR3, the DNA is TGTGCCAGCAGTTTATTTGGCCTAGCGGAGGGGGGGTACAATGAGCAGTTCTTC. The chain recombines TRBV28 with TRBJ2-1; perhaps TRBD2 as D (7 bases). CDR1 and CDR2 from the germline V gene are MDHEN and SYDVKM. Trimming left V 1 base short and J 4 bases short, with 20 bases between. CDR3 length: 18 amino acids.

The CDR3 here is CASSFQGVSTEQYF. The CDR3 DNA follows: TGTGCCAGCAGTTTCCAAGGGGTCAGCACCGAGCAGTACTTC. The chain has TRBV27 and TRBJ2-7; possible D gene TRBD1, 5 bases. Germline loops: CDR1 MNHEY, CDR2 SMNVEV (reference sequence). V was cut by 3 bases and J by 6 bases, with 15 bases left in between. The CDR3 spans 14 residues.

The CDR3 region is CASSPRRSDYNEQFF. DNA for the CDR3: TGTGCCAGCTCCCCTCGTCGGTCGGACTACAATGAGCAGTTCTTC. V and J are TRBV18 and TRBJ2-1; D gene uncertain. Germline CDR1 is KGHSH and CDR2 is LQKENI. Trimming stripped 6 bases from V and 3 bases from J, with 15 bases between. There are 15 residues in the CDR3.